The table lists the clone carrying this T cell receptor beta chain with a count of one. Categorization into cohorts depended on clinical history that participants reported. Recovered status applied to Cohort 3 donors who had two consecutive negative PCRs. It also applied to those with clearance or with symptom resolution. The assay was immunoSEQ multiplex PCR, and TCRdb's table has in-frame clones only and misses some. This table holds about 200,000 clones, 84% found once. This record comes from a study of blood T cell repertoires in COVID-19. Study-level information: The samples span acute and convalescent COVID-19 from the United States, Italy and Spain.

Per germline, CDR1 SGHVS and CDR2 FQNEAQ. The CDR3 loop spans 16 amino acids. Trimming took off 1 base at V and 2 bases at J, with 14 bases between the two ends. Sequenced input: PBMCs or T cells enriched from blood (not recorded which). This clonotype originated in a man in his forties who had recovered from COVID-19. This chain connects TRBV7-8 to TRBJ1-2; D is ambiguous. In DNA form, the CDR3 reads TGTGCCAGCAGCTTAGGTCTATCGGGAACCAACTATGGCTACACCTTC. Translated, it gives CASSLGLSGTNYGYTF.